The 9 T cell receptor beta chains presented below share a single source sample, sequenced in a study of CD8 T cells in ankylosing spondylitis. Their antigens are not known. Points from the study as a whole: Characteristic of ankylosing spondylitis blood, it appeared, was a TCR beta motif comprising roughly 8 highly homologous variants.

One entry per CDR3 protein, called by TCRdb with MiXCR from the 5' RACE reads. Of roughly 370,000 distinct CDR3 sequences listed, 20% to 25% were seen once; the top ten hold about 16%. Source material: blood, either unsorted or a sorted T cell fraction (not recorded which). These receptors all stem from a male donor with ankylosing spondylitis.

The sample holds a few counts of this clonotype. The chain links TRBV4-3 to TRBJ2-7; tentatively, D is TRBD1 (5 bases). The CDR3 consists of 16 residues. V was pared by 0 bases and J by 3 bases, with 15 bases between. The germline gives CDR1 LGHNA, CDR2 YSLEER. The CDR3 spells CASSQDRRTPGYEQYF. As DNA, the CDR3 is TGCGCCAGCAGCCAAGATCGAAGGACACCTGGCTACGAGCAGTACTTC.

V and J are TRBV4-1 and TRBJ2-7; D is uncertain. CDR1 is MGHRA, CDR2 YSYEKL, per germline. The CDR3 runs 15 residues. The V and J ends lost 4 bases and 0 bases respectively, with 13 bases between them. The DNA for the CDR3 is TGCGCCAGCAGCCCCTACCAGGAGAGCTCCTACGAGCAGTACTTC. This sequence encodes CASSPYQESSYEQYF.

This clonotype was seen more than once but under ten times. J is TRBJ2-1 and V is TRBV20-1; D unresolved. Trimming left V 5 bases short and J 9 bases short, with 14 bases between. Germline V gives CDR1 DFQATT, CDR2 SNEGSKA (reference sequence). The CDR3 length is 12 residues. Here the CDR3 reads CSAPAIRTEQFF. The CDR3 DNA follows: TGCAGTGCTCCCGCTATTAGGACTGAGCAGTTCTTC.

This clonotype was seen a few times. The V gene is TRBV28, the J gene TRBJ2-7; 8 positions match TRBD2. From germline, CDR1 is MDHEN and CDR2 SYDVKM. The CDR3 is made up of 15 amino acids. The V and J ends lost 3 bases and 3 bases, in that order; junction bases with no gene match: 7. CDR3 coding DNA: TGTGCCAGCAGTTTGGTGGGGCTAGCGGGCTACGAGCAGTACTTC. This gives the protein CASSLVGLAGYEQYF.

The table lists this clonotype with a few counts. J is TRBJ2-7 and V is TRBV6-1, with 13 bases that match TRBD2. V was pared by 5 bases and J by 3 bases, with 4 bases of the junction left unmatched. From germline, CDR1 is MNHNS and CDR2 SASEGT. The CDR3 loop spans 15 amino acids. CDR3 protein: CASSRGTSGNYEQYF. CDR3 nucleotide sequence: TGTGCCAGCAGTCGTGGGACTAGCGGGAACTACGAGCAGTACTTC.

The chain combines TRBV29-1 with TRBJ1-1; tentatively, D is TRBD1 (5 bases). CDR1 SQVTM and CDR2 ANQGSEA come from the germline V gene. V lost 7 bases to trimming and J lost 2 bases, with 11 bases between them. The CDR3 contains 12 residues. For the CDR3, the DNA is TGCAGCGGGGGGGGGGTCAACACTGAAGCTTTCTTT. It codes for CSGGGVNTEAFF.

This chain joins TRBV29-1 and TRBJ2-1, with TRBD2 matching 11 bases. Germline V gene lookup returns CDR1 SQVTM and CDR2 ANQGSEA. The CDR3 covers 14 residues. DNA of the CDR3: TGCACCAAACTAGCGGGAGAAGTTTACAATGAGCAGTTCTTC. Encoded protein: CTKLAGEVYNEQFF.

The chain employs TRBV3-1 and TRBJ2-3; no definite D call. The CDR3 is 16 amino acids. Germline values: CDR1 LGHDT, CDR2 YNNKEL (reference sequence). Trimming shortened V by 4 bases and J by 3 bases, and 17 bases separated the two germline ends. CDR3 sequence reads: CASSREESTATDTQYF. The DNA for the CDR3 is TGTGCCAGCAGCCGCGAGGAGTCTACTGCTACAGATACGCAGTATTTT.

The V gene is TRBV30, the J gene TRBJ1-4; the D gene is possibly TRBD1 (5 bases). The CDR3 contains 13 residues. Trimming shortened V by 2 bases and J by 10 bases, and 14 bases separated the two germline ends. Germline CDR1 GTSNPN, CDR2 SVGIG (reference sequence). The CDR3 reads CAWSRGAGGKLFF. In DNA form, the CDR3 reads TGTGCCTGGAGTAGGGGTGCTGGGGGAAAACTGTTTTTT.